This entry features one TCR beta chain sequence. Its specificity is unknown. These data belong to a study of blood T cells in healthy people across ages. Every participating donor contributed roughly 11 milliliters of peripheral blood through a draw. General study points: Strong correlation existed between TCR beta diversity and naive T cell percentage. Any conclusive comparison of naive versus antigen-experienced cells was prevented by using unsorted PBMCs.

Germline CDR1 is SGHTA and CDR2 is FQGNSA. CDR3 size: 16 residues. V shed 1 base and J shed 5 bases, with 17 bases lying between them. Combining a sample-barcoded 5' primer with a J-beta primer mix, a second PCR ran for roughly 7 to 12 cycles. Every individual sample yielded 2.5 million or more paired-end reads (each containing CDR3). Via MiXCR, TCRdb re-called the 5' RACE reads, giving one row per CDR3 protein. The top ten clones hold around 30% of a sample with approximately 670,000 distinct CDR3 sequences, over 40% of them seen once. This TCR was sampled from a man older than 75 in good health. The specimen sequenced was blood. The genes are TRBV7-2 and TRBJ1-1; possibly TRBD1 for D (5 bases). The CDR3 spells CASSLGGSRRRTEAFF. Here the CDR3 DNA reads TGTGCCAGCAGCTTAGGGGGCAGCCGACGGAGGACTGAAGCTTTCTTT.